These 31 T cell receptor beta chains were all obtained from the same sample, sequenced in a study of blood T cells in healthy people across ages. Primers used in a second PCR of roughly 7 to 12 cycles were a sample-barcoded 5' primer and a J-beta primer mix. A single record per CDR3 protein comes from TCRdb applying MiXCR to the 5' RACE reads. Among 800,000 to 1,300,000 distinct CDR3 sequences listed, approximately 25% were seen once. The same data also went into a second study, on T cells of mothers and their children.

The sequencing input was blood. Source of these receptors: a girl aged 2 to 9 in good health.

The chain uses TRBV5-1 and TRBJ2-3; D remains ambiguous. The germline V and J ends were trimmed by 3 bases and 0 bases, with 14 bases remaining between them. CDR1 is SGHRS and CDR2 is YFSETQ in the germline V gene. The CDR3 covers 16 residues. DNA of the CDR3: TGCGCCAGCAGCTCTGATCCGGGCCTTAGCACAGATACGCAGTATTTT. Its translation is CASSSDPGLSTDTQYF.

In its sample, this clonotype was seen a few times. This chain uses TRBV4-3 with TRBJ1-4, with D possibly TRBD1 on 6 matching bases. This CDR3 has 16 residues. The V end lost 0 bases, the J end lost 2 bases, and 10 bases lay between the germline ends. The V gene's germline CDR1 is LGHNA and CDR2 YSLEER. CDR3 sequence (DNA): TGCGCCAGCAGCCAAGATGGCGGACAGACTAATGAAAAACTGTTTTTT. This translates into CASSQDGGQTNEKLFF.

The J gene is TRBJ2-1, the V gene TRBV7-3; TRBD2 matches at 7 bases. The junction had 4 bases not matched to a gene; V was cut back by 3 bases and J by 2 bases. The germline V gene encodes CDR1 SGHTA and CDR2 FQGTGA. CDR3 length: 15 residues. The CDR3 here is CASSFAGAAYNEQFF. CDR3 nucleotide sequence: TGTGCCAGCAGCTTCGCGGGAGCGGCCTACAATGAGCAGTTCTTC.

The chain links TRBV5-1 to TRBJ2-5; D gene ambiguous. The CDR3 has 14 residues. The germline V gene encodes CDR1 SGHRS and CDR2 YFSETQ. V was clipped by 2 bases and J by 1 base, with 9 bases between them. DNA for the CDR3: TGCGCCAGCAGCTTTTCTTTGGTCCAAGAGACCCAGTACTTC. It specifies CASSFSLVQETQYF.

V gene TRBV4-3 combines with J gene TRBJ1-5, with no clear D. V was clipped by 0 bases and J by 1 base, with 7 bases between them. The CDR3 contains 15 residues. CDR1 is LGHNA, CDR2 YSLEER, per germline. CDR3 residues: CASSQDGSSNQPQHF. Here the CDR3 DNA reads TGCGCCAGCAGCCAAGATGGCAGCAGCAATCAGCCCCAGCATTTT.

This clonotype is a singleton in its sample. This rearrangement joins TRBV5-1 to TRBJ2-1; no firm D call. V shed 4 bases and J shed 6 bases, with 20 bases lying between them. The CDR3 consists of 16 residues. Germline assignment: CDR1 SGHRS and CDR2 YFSETQ. The CDR3, as DNA: TGCGCCAGCAGCATTTTGGGTGACTTCAGCCCCAATGAGCAGTTCTTC. This encodes CASSILGDFSPNEQFF.

The rearrangement uses TRBV28 and TRBJ1-5; 10 bases agree with TRBD1. The CDR3 loop spans 15 amino acids. Losses at the gene ends were 8 bases for V and 3 bases for J; bases not matched to a gene: 7. Germline assignment: CDR1 MDHEN and CDR2 SYDVKM. The CDR3 sequence: CASGGGTGVNQPQHF. The CDR3 DNA reads TGTGCCAGCGGGGGCGGGACAGGGGTCAATCAGCCCCAGCATTTT.

V gene TRBV3-1 combines with J gene TRBJ1-2, with TRBD1 as a possible D gene (6 bases). CDR1 and CDR2 (germline): LGHDT, YNNKEL (reference sequence). Trimming stripped 5 bases from V and 7 bases from J, with 14 bases between. The CDR3 is made up of 13 amino acids. Here the CDR3 DNA reads TGTGCCAGCAGCGGGGGCAGAACGAGTGGCTACACCTTC. It is translated as CASSGGRTSGYTF.

The chain carries TRBV7-8 and TRBJ2-5, with TRBD2 matching over 8 bases. Near its end, the DNA agrees better with TRBJ2-1, so the J call may be wrong. This CDR3 has 16 residues. Germline CDR1 reads SGHVS; CDR2 reads FQNEAQ. The CDR3 spells CASSSESGRPYNEQFF. The CDR3 coding sequence is TGTGCCAGCAGCTCTGAAAGCGGGAGACCATACAATGAGCAGTTCTTC.

The chain employs TRBV29-1 and TRBJ2-1; 10 nucleotides match TRBD2. This CDR3 region has 15 residues. With 3 bases clipped from V and 10 bases from J, the junction kept 12 bases outside the gene matches. Germline V gene data show CDR1 as SQVTM and CDR2 as ANQGSEA. CDR3 amino acids: CSVEFGSGGAGEQFF. The DNA for the CDR3 is TGCAGCGTTGAGTTCGGAAGCGGGGGGGCAGGGGAGCAGTTCTTC.

V is TRBV24-1 and J is TRBJ2-5; D is possibly TRBD1 (5 bases). The tail of the sequence fits TRBJ2-1 better, so the J call may be wrong. This CDR3 comprises 11 residues. Per the germline V gene, CDR1 is KGHDR and CDR2 is SFDVKD. This CDR3 is CATGAANEQFF. The CDR3 DNA sequence: TGTGCCACCGGGGCTGCCAATGAGCAGTTCTTC.

The chain has TRBV27 and TRBJ2-5; 10 bases match TRBD2. Near its end, the DNA agrees better with TRBJ2-1, so the J call may be wrong. This CDR3 region has 15 residues. In germline, CDR1 is MNHEY, CDR2 SMNVEV (reference sequence). The CDR3 reads CASSVFASGRDEQFF. Written as DNA, the CDR3 is TGTGCCAGCAGTGTCTTCGCTAGCGGGAGAGATGAGCAGTTCTTC.

DNA of the CDR3: TGCAGCGTACACGGGGGGGTTGCATTTAATGAGCAGTTCTTC. This translates into CSVHGGVAFNEQFF. The chain joins TRBV29-1 to TRBJ2-1; 8 positions agree with TRBD2. V dropped 6 bases and J dropped 7; count of bases not matched to a gene: 11. The germline V gene encodes CDR1 SQVTM and CDR2 ANQGSEA. The CDR3 spans 14 residues.

A few counts support this clonotype. The genes are TRBV20-1 and TRBJ2-5; D gene ambiguous. Looked up from germline, CDR1 is DFQATT and CDR2 is SNEGSKA (reference sequence). There are 12 residues in the CDR3. The germline V and J ends were trimmed by 5 bases and 2 bases, with 9 bases remaining between them. CDR3 coding DNA: TGCAGTGCTTGGGTTGGGCAAGAGACCCAGTACTTC. It is translated as CSAWVGQETQYF.

This chain connects TRBV7-2 to TRBJ1-5; unclear D gene. V dropped 1 base and J dropped 3 bases, with 10 bases sitting between them. Germline V CDR1 and CDR2: SGHTA, FQGNSA. CDR3 length equals 15 residues. The CDR3 loop reads CASSLEEGDNQPQHF. For the CDR3, the DNA is TGTGCCAGCAGCTTAGAGGAGGGAGACAATCAGCCCCAGCATTTT.

V is TRBV3-1 and J is TRBJ2-1, with TRBD2 identical over 10 bases. Unmatched junction bases numbered 7, after V lost 5 bases and J lost 9 bases. CDR1 is LGHDT and CDR2 is YNNKEL in the germline V gene (reference sequence). This CDR3 has 14 amino acids. The CDR3 protein is CASSGAGGPLEQFF. The CDR3 DNA follows: TGTGCCAGCAGCGGAGCGGGGGGGCCGCTTGAGCAGTTCTTC.

This clonotype was seen a handful of times. J is TRBJ1-4 and V is TRBV4-1; D might be TRBD1 (6 bases). The CDR3 spans 14 residues. V was shortened by 4 bases and J by 13 bases, with 19 bases between the two germline ends. Germline assignment: CDR1 MGHRA and CDR2 YSYEKL. CDR3 sequence: CASSLPGTKSRLFF. CDR3 nucleotide sequence: TGCGCCAGCAGCCTACCCGGGACAAAGAGCAGACTGTTTTTT.

Only a few counts were recorded for this clonotype. The CDR3 loop reads CSASPMPGTDTQYF. CDR3 coding DNA: TGCAGTGCTTCCCCCATGCCCGGCACAGATACGCAGTATTTT. J is TRBJ2-3 and V is TRBV20-1, with no clear D. V gave up 5 bases and J gave up 1 base, with 13 bases separating them. Germline loops: CDR1 DFQATT, CDR2 SNEGSKA (reference sequence). CDR3 length: 14 amino acids.

This chain joins TRBV27 and TRBJ2-5; TRBD2 might be the D (6 bases). Germline V CDR1 and CDR2: MNHEY, SMNVEV (reference sequence). This CDR3 comprises 14 residues. Trimming shortened V by 1 base and J by 4 bases, and 10 bases separated the two germline ends. CDR3 sequence: CASSLYRGTETQYF. The CDR3 bases are TGTGCCAGCAGTTTATATCGGGGGACAGAGACCCAGTACTTC.

In its sample, this clonotype was seen a few times. This chain links TRBV7-6 with TRBJ1-1; D is undetermined. The CDR3 spans 14 residues. Germline V CDR1 and CDR2: SGHVS, FNYEAQ. With 5 bases removed from V and 5 bases from J, the gap between germline ends came to 15 bases. The CDR3 DNA is TGTGCCAGCAGCCCCAGACCGTTGGAGACTGAAGCTTTCTTT. Its protein is CASSPRPLETEAFF.

The sample holds many counts of this clonotype. One end of the junction is discordant with germline, which a read error may explain. V is TRBV5-1 and J is TRBJ1-1; no clear D. Germline V gives CDR1 SGHRS, CDR2 YFSETQ. CDR3 length equals 13 residues. The CDR3 reads CASSLRVNTEAFF. The CDR3 region has the DNA TGTGCCAGCAGCTTGAGGGTGAACACTGAAGCTTTCTTT.

This chain links TRBV7-3 with TRBJ2-1; D tentatively fits TRBD1 or TRBD2 (5 bases each). The germline V gene encodes CDR1 SGHTA and CDR2 FQGTGA. The CDR3 length is 15 residues. The V gene lost 5 bases and the J gene lost 1 base, with 12 bases spanning the gap. The CDR3 reads CASSLGATSYNEQFF. CDR3 in DNA: TGTGCCAGCAGCCTCGGGGCGACGTCCTACAATGAGCAGTTCTTC.

The V gene is TRBV10-3, the J gene TRBJ2-1; D gene uncertain. The J call may be incorrect, as the DNA end agrees better with TRBJ2-5. CDR1 is ENHRY and CDR2 is SYGVKD in the germline V gene. The CDR3 loop spans 15 amino acids. The CDR3 protein is CAISEHPNQLETQYF. CDR3 nucleotide sequence: TGTGCCATCAGTGAACATCCTAATCAGTTGGAGACCCAGTACTTC.

The chain uses TRBV11-3 and TRBJ2-1; TRBD2 aligns across 13 bases. Per germline, CDR1 SGHNT and CDR2 YENEEA. With 7 bases clipped from V and 5 bases from J, the junction kept 11 bases outside the gene matches. The CDR3 loop spans 17 amino acids. CDR3 nucleotide sequence: TGTGCCAGCAAATGGGGACCGGGACTAGCGGGAAACAATGAGCAGTTCTTC. This translates into CASKWGPGLAGNNEQFF. Full variable domain (outside the CDR3, taken from reference TRBV11-3 and TRBJ2-1): EAGVVQSPRYKIIEKKQPVAFWCNPISGHNTLYWYLQNLGQGPELLIRYENEEAVDDSQLPKDRFSAERLKGVDSTLKIQPAELGDSAVYLCASKWGPGLAGNNEQFFGPGTRLTVL.

The gene calls are TRBV29-1 and TRBJ2-2; 8 nucleotides match TRBD1. The junction had 3 bases not matched to a gene; V was cut back by 5 bases and J by 1 base. CDR3 length: 14 amino acids. Per germline, CDR1 SQVTM and CDR2 ANQGSEA. CDR3 DNA: TGCAGCGTTCGAGGGACAGGGAACACCGGGGAGCTGTTTTTT. Its protein product is CSVRGTGNTGELFF.

The sample holds a few counts of this clonotype. CDR3 loop: CATSRDPEGHYEQYF. In nucleotides, the CDR3 is TGTGCCACCAGCAGAGATCCGGAGGGCCACTACGAGCAGTACTTC. The chain carries TRBV15 and TRBJ2-7, with D tentatively TRBD2 (6 bases). V was cut by 0 bases and J by 3 bases, with 12 bases left in between. The germline CDR1 and CDR2 sequences are LNHNV and YYDKDF (reference sequence). CDR3 length: 15 amino acids.

This clonotype was seen many times. This sequence joins TRBV27 and TRBJ2-1; 10 nucleotides agree with TRBD2. Germline CDR1 reads MNHEY; CDR2 reads SMNVEV (reference sequence). The CDR3 is 15 amino acids. V lost 7 bases and J lost 5; bases outside the gene matches: 8. DNA of the CDR3: TGTGCCAGCACCTCAGCGGGAGGGGGAAACAATGAGCAGTTCTTC. As protein: CASTSAGGGNNEQFF.

Written as DNA, the CDR3 is TGTGCCATCAGTGAGTGGGGGGCCCAACCCTCGGAGACCCAGTACTTC. Its translation is CAISEWGAQPSETQYF. V gene TRBV10-3 combines with J gene TRBJ2-5; either TRBD1 or TRBD2 may supply D (6 bases each). This CDR3 is built from 16 residues. Germline V gives CDR1 ENHRY, CDR2 SYGVKD. V lost 1 base and J lost 5, with 17 bases in between.

On this clonotype itself: A read error may account for a junction end that differs from germline. This chain uses TRBV3-1 with TRBJ1-5, with D maybe TRBD1 (6 bases). Germline V CDR1 and CDR2: LGHDT, YNNKEL (reference sequence). This CDR3 is 21 amino acids long. The CDR3 loop is CASTQPKLGVRGLYSNQPQHF. The CDR3 nucleotides read TGTGCCAGCACCCAACCAAAACTTGGAGTCAGGGGCCTTTATAGCAATCAGCCCCAGCATTTT.

The rearrangement joins TRBV2 to TRBJ1-2; D is unresolved. Trimming left V 5 bases short and J 6 bases short, with 13 bases between. Germline V CDR1 and CDR2: SNHLY, FYNNEI. The CDR3 is made up of 13 amino acids. Here the CDR3 DNA reads TGTGCCAGCAGTCCGGGTCCCTTTAATGGCTACACCTTC. Amino acids: CASSPGPFNGYTF.

This chain uses TRBV15 with TRBJ2-5; D may match TRBD1 or TRBD2 (5 bases each). This CDR3 has 15 residues. V was pared by 1 base and J by 2 bases, with 11 bases between. Germline assignment: CDR1 LNHNV and CDR2 YYDKDF (reference sequence). CDR3 nucleotides: TGTGCCACCAGCAGAGTAGGGGAGCGGCAAGAGACCCAGTACTTC. Encoded protein: CATSRVGERQETQYF.